This T cell receptor (beta chain) appears in the sequencing data of a study of regulatory T cells in long-lasting Graves disease. Time point given: persistent/refractory GD, antithyroid drugs over 5 years with positive TRAb. RNA extracted from PBMCs served as the sequencing template. Researchers made TCR beta libraries by using iRepertoire HTBI primers and running Arm-PCR on CDR3 regions. TCRdb analysed the multiplex PCR reads with MiXCR anew, one entry per CDR3 protein. The sample contains some 450,000 distinct CDR3 sequences, about a quarter of which appear only once. CDR1 and CDR2 (germline): LGHDT, YNNKEL (reference sequence). This CDR3 has 15 amino acids. Unmatched junction bases numbered 10, after V lost 1 base and J lost 8 bases. This clonotype was detected a few times.

This material consisted of peripheral blood mononuclear cells (PBMCs), taken when the disease was refractory, from a patient treated with antithyroid drugs. The genes are TRBV3-1 and TRBJ1-2; TRBD1 agrees at 7 bases. The source is a female donor with Graves disease. Here the CDR3 reads CASSQGTTGSKGYTF. The CDR3 nucleotides read TGTGCCAGCAGCCAAGGGACGACAGGGAGCAAAGGCTACACCTTC.